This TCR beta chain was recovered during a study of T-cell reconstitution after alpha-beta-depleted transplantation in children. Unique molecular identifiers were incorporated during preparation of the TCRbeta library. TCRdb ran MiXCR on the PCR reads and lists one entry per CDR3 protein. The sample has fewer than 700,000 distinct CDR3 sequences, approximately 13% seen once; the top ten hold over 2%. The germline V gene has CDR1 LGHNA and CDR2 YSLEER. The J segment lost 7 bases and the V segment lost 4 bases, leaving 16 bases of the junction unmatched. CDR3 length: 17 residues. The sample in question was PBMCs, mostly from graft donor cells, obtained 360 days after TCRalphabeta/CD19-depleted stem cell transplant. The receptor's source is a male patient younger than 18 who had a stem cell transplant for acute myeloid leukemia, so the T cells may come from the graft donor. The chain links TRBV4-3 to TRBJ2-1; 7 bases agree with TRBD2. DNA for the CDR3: TGCGCCAGCAGCCCGAGGACACCGACTAGCTCTTATAATGAGCAGTTCTTC. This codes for CASSPRTPTSSYNEQFF.